These 21 T cell receptor beta chains share one sample of origin, sequenced in a study of blood T cell repertoires in COVID-19. The table came from immunoSEQ multiplex PCR; TCRdb's copy has only in-frame clones and leaves some out. Of roughly 100,000 clones listed, roughly 90% are singletons. Material: peripheral blood. The receptors shown here come from a woman in her sixties or seventies with acute or convalescent COVID-19.

The chain is built from TRBV6-1 and TRBJ2-2; D remains ambiguous. CDR1 and CDR2 from the germline V gene are MNHNS and SASEGT. The germline V and J ends were trimmed by 0 bases and 7 bases, with 9 bases remaining between them. There are 14 residues in the CDR3. In DNA, the CDR3 is TGTGCCAGCAGTGAAGCGCTAGGCAGCGGGGAGCTGTTTTTT. It is translated as CASSEALGSGELFF.

The V gene is TRBV6-2 or TRBV6-3, the J gene TRBJ2-7; possible D gene TRBD1, 5 bases. The germline CDR1 and CDR2 sequences are MNHEY and SVGEGT. The CDR3 spans 14 residues. The germline V and J ends were trimmed by 4 bases and 1 base, with 11 bases remaining between them. The CDR3, as DNA: TGTGCCAGCAGTTCCCCCAGGGTATCCTACGAGCAGTACGTC. Amino acid sequence: CASSSPRVSYEQYV.

V gene TRBV6-5 combines with J gene TRBJ1-1; 7 positions agree with TRBD1. The germline V gene encodes CDR1 MNHEY and CDR2 SVGAGI. The V gene end was trimmed by 6 bases and the J gene end by 1 base; junction bases not matched to a gene: 5. The CDR3 length is 14 residues. CDR3 DNA: TGTGCCAGCAGAGAGGGACAGTCGAACACTGAAGCTTTCTTT. It codes for CASREGQSNTEAFF.

The V gene is TRBV5-1, the J gene TRBJ2-1; 12 bases match TRBD2. Germline loops: CDR1 SGHRS, CDR2 YFSETQ. With V trimmed by 4 bases and J by 9 bases, 5 bases remained unmatched. This CDR3 region has 14 residues. For the CDR3, the DNA is TGCGCCAGCAGCCCACTAGCGGGAGGTAGTGAGCAGTTCTTC. Translated, it gives CASSPLAGGSEQFF.

The CDR3 bases are TGTGCCAGCAGCTTAGGAGGGAGGCCGGTCTTCACAGATACGCAGTATTTT. This gives the protein CASSLGGRPVFTDTQYF. The rearrangement joins TRBV7-9 to TRBJ2-3; a weak D match, TRBD2 (6 bases). Germline lookup yields CDR1 SEHNR and CDR2 FQNEAQ (reference sequence). The CDR3 spans 17 residues. V was trimmed by 1 base and J by 2 bases, leaving 16 bases between them. Together with reference TRBV7-9 and TRBJ2-3, the CDR3 gives the full variable domain: DTGVSQNPRHKITKRGQNVTFRCDPISEHNRLYWYRQTLGQGPEFLTYFQNEAQLEKSRLLSDRFSAERPKGSFSTLEIQRTEQGDSAMYLCASSLGGRPVFTDTQYFGPGTRLTVL.

This rearrangement joins TRBV5-1 to TRBJ2-5; the match to TRBD1 covers 8 bases. The junction had 4 bases not matched to a gene; V was cut back by 4 bases and J by 2 bases. CDR1 is SGHRS, CDR2 YFSETQ, per germline. This CDR3 has 14 residues. The CDR3: CASSKTGGQETQYF. In DNA form, the CDR3 reads TGCGCCAGCAGCAAAACAGGGGGACAAGAGACCCAGTACTTC.

This clone was detected a few times. The chain links TRBV9 to TRBJ2-7; D might be TRBD2 (6 bases). Germline assignment: CDR1 SGDLS and CDR2 YYNGEE. This CDR3 is 14 amino acids long. Trimming removed 4 bases from V and 7 bases from J, with 18 bases in between. The CDR3 is CASSKDGLREEQYF. The CDR3 nucleotides are TGTGCCAGCAGCAAGGACGGCCTGCGGGAAGAGCAGTACTTC.

The J gene is TRBJ1-3, the V gene TRBV11-2, with D unclear. In germline, CDR1 is SGHAT, CDR2 FQNNGV. CDR3 length equals 14 residues. The V end lost 1 base, the J end lost 4 bases, and 8 bases lay between the germline ends. The CDR3 sequence: CASSLAGVGNTIYF. CDR3 bases: TGTGCCAGCAGCTTAGCCGGGGTCGGAAACACCATATATTTT. The full variable domain, in which reference TRBV11-2 and TRBJ1-3 provide the parts outside the CDR3, is EAGVAQSPRYKIIEKRQSVAFWCNPISGHATLYWYQQILGQGPKLLIQFQNNGVVDDSQLPKDRFSAERLKGVDSTLKIQPAKLEDSAVYLCASSLAGVGNTIYFGEGSWLTVV.

This rearrangement joins TRBV11-2 to TRBJ1-4; possible D gene TRBD1, 5 bases. The ends were cut back, 2 bases at V and 5 bases at J, with 9 bases in the middle. The CDR3 totals 14 residues. CDR1 and CDR2 from the germline V gene are SGHAT and FQNNGV. This CDR3 is CASSLNRGNEKLFF. CDR3 sequence (DNA): TGTGCCAGCAGCTTAAATCGGGGGAATGAAAAACTGTTTTTT.

This chain links TRBV6-5 with TRBJ2-1, with D perhaps TRBD2 (5 bases). Germline CDR1 is MNHEY and CDR2 is SVGAGI. V was cut by 4 bases and J by 3 bases, with 13 bases left in between. CDR3 length: 15 residues. CDR3 DNA sequence: TGTGCCAGCAGTTTAGTGCCGGGAAACTACAATGAGCAGTTCTTC. Amino acids: CASSLVPGNYNEQFF.

This rearrangement joins TRBV7-8 to TRBJ1-3, with 7 bases lining up with TRBD1. Germline values: CDR1 SGHVS, CDR2 FQNEAQ. The CDR3 extends over 16 amino acids. V lost 5 bases, J lost 0 bases, and 7 bases stayed unmatched. CDR3 protein: CASSTYRGYSGNTIYF. As DNA, the CDR3 is TGTGCCAGCAGCACCTACAGGGGTTACTCTGGAAACACCATATATTTT.

The chain recombines TRBV4-1 with TRBJ1-4, with D possibly being TRBD1 (5 bases). V lost 0 bases and J 2 bases, leaving 16 bases between the germline ends. This CDR3 has 18 amino acids. Germline V gene data show CDR1 as MGHRA and CDR2 as YSYEKL. The CDR3 DNA is TGCGCCAGCAGCCAAGATCCCCTTGGAGGGACCACTAATGAAAAACTGTTTTTT. It yields the protein CASSQDPLGGTTNEKLFF.

The chain joins TRBV11-1 to TRBJ2-1, with 11 bases that match TRBD2. CDR1 and CDR2 (germline): SGHAT, FQDESV (reference sequence). After removal of 1 base from V and 6 bases from J, the junction contained 5 bases not matched to a gene. This CDR3 has 16 amino acids. CDR3 nucleotide sequence: TGTGCCAGCAGCTTAGTGGTCCTAGCGGGAGGCAATGAGCAGTTCTTC. It yields the protein CASSLVVLAGGNEQFF.

The chain has TRBV5-3 and TRBJ1-2, with D unresolved. TRBV5-3 is identified as an open reading frame with a role that is uncertain. With 9 bases removed from V and 3 bases from J, the gap between germline ends came to 15 bases. The CDR3 loop spans 13 amino acids. The CDR3 loop is CATTPGVDYGYTF. The CDR3 nucleotides read TGTGCCACTACACCCGGAGTTGACTATGGCTACACCTTC.

The count of this clone is one. The V and J genes are TRBV10-3 and TRBJ2-3, with 9 positions matching TRBD1. From germline, CDR1 is ENHRY and CDR2 SYGVKD. The V gene end was trimmed by 6 bases and the J gene end by 2 bases; junction bases not matched to a gene: 12. This CDR3 region has 17 residues. The CDR3 bases are TGTGCCATCAGCACCTCCCCGGACAGGGGCATCACAGATACGCAGTATTTT. It yields the protein CAISTSPDRGITDTQYF.

V is TRBV6-5 and J is TRBJ1-1; TRBD1 matches 9 bases. This CDR3 region has 14 residues. V shed 4 bases, J shed 6 bases, and the junction held 6 bases outside the gene matches. Germline V gene sequence: CDR1 MNHEY, CDR2 SVGAGI. CDR3 bases: TGTGCCAGCAGTTTGACAGGGGGAACATCTGAAGCTTTCTTT. It specifies CASSLTGGTSEAFF.

As regards this clone: The sample holds other DNA sequences that translate to the same CDR3. The chain has TRBV12-3 or TRBV12-4 and TRBJ1-2, with D possibly TRBD1 on 6 matching bases. The CDR3 loop spans 13 amino acids. Between the trimmed V and J ends, which lost 3 bases and 2 bases, there was a span of 7 bases. The CDR3 DNA is TGTGCCAGCAGTTTGACAGGCAACTATGGCTACACCTTC. Its protein is CASSLTGNYGYTF.

The chain couples TRBV7-3 to TRBJ1-2; 9 bases match TRBD1. V shed 5 bases and J 4 bases; nucleotides not matched to a gene: 14. This CDR3 comprises 17 residues. Germline V gene data show CDR1 as SGHTA and CDR2 as FQGTGA. CDR3 protein: CASSQGGTGPYTYGYTF. In DNA, the CDR3 is TGTGCCAGCAGCCAGGGAGGGACAGGGCCTTATACCTATGGCTACACCTTC.

V and J are TRBV28 and TRBJ1-5, with D maybe TRBD1 (6 bases). Germline loops: CDR1 MDHEN, CDR2 SYDVKM. The CDR3 sequence is 14 residues long. The V end was cut by 5 bases, the J end by 5 bases, with 13 bases between. DNA of the CDR3: TGTGCCAGCAGTCCCTGGGACAATGATCAGCCCCAGCATTTT. Protein: CASSPWDNDQPQHF.

This chain uses TRBV2 with TRBJ1-2; D unresolved. Between the trimmed V and J ends, which lost 4 bases and 8 bases, there was a span of 11 bases. Germline V gives CDR1 SNHLY, CDR2 FYNNEI. The CDR3 runs to 12 residues. The CDR3, as DNA: TGTGCCAGCAGTGGGAGCGACTCGGGCTACACCTTC. Protein sequence: CASSGSDSGYTF.

The chain joins TRBV15 to TRBJ2-1; D may be TRBD2 (6 bases). Trimming cost V 1 base and J 0 bases, with 13 bases left between them. Germline values: CDR1 LNHNV, CDR2 YYDKDF (reference sequence). CDR3 length: 17 amino acids. DNA of the CDR3: TGTGCCACCAGCAGAGTGGGGGGACTGAGCTCCTACAATGAGCAGTTCTTC. Translated: CATSRVGGLSSYNEQFF.